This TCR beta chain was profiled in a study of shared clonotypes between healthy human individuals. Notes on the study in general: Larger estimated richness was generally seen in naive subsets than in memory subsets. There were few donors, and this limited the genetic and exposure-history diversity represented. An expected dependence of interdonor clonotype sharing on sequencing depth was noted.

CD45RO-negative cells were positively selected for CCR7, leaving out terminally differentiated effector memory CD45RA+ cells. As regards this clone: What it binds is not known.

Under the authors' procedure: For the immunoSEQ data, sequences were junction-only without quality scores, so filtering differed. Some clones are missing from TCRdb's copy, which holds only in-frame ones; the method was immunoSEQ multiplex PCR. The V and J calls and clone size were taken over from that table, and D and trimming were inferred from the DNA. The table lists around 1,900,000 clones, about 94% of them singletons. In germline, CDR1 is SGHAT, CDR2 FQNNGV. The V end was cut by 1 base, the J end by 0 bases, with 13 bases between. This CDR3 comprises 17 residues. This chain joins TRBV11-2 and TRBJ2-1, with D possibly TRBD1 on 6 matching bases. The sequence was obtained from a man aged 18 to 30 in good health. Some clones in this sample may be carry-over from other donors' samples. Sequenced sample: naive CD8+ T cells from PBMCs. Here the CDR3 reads CASSLGGQRSSYNEQFF. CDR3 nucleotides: TGTGCCAGCAGCTTAGGGGGGCAGCGGAGCTCCTACAATGAGCAGTTCTTC.